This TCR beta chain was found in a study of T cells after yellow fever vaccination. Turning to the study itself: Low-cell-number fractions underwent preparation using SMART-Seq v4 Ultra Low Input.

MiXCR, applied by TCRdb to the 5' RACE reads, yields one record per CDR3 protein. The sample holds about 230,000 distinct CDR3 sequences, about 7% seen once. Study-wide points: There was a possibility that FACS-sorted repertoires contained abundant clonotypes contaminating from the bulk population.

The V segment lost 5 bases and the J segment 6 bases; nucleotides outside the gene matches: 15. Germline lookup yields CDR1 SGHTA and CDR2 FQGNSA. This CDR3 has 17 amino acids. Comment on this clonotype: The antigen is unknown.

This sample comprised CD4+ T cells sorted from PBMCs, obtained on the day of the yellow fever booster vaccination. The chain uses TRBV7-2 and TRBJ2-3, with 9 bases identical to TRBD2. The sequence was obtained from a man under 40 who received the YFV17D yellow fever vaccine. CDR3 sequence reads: CASSIHPGLAPGDTQYF. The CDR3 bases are TGTGCCAGCAGCATCCACCCGGGACTAGCCCCAGGGGATACGCAGTATTTT.